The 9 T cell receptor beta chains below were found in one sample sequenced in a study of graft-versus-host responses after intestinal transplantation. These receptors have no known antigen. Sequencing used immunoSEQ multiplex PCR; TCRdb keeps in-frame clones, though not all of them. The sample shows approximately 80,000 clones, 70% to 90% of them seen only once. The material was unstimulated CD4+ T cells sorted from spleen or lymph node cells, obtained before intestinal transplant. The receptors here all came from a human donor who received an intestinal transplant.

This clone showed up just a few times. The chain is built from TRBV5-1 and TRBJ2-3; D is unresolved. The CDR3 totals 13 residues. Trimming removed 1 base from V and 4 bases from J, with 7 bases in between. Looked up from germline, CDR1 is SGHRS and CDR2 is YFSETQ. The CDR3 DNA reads TGCGCCAGCAGCTTGCAAGAGGCAGATACGCAGTATTTT. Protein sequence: CASSLQEADTQYF.

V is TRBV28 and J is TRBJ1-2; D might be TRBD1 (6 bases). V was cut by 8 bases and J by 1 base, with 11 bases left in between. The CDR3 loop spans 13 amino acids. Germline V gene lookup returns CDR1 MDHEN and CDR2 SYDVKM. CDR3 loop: CASGTYFNYGYTF. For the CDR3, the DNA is TGTGCCAGCGGGACATATTTTAACTATGGCTACACCTTC.

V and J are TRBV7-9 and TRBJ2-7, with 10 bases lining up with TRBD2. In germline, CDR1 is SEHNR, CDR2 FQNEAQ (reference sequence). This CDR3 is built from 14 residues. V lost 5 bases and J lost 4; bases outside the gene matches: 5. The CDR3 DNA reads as TGTGCCAGCAGCAGAAGCGGGAGGGGTTACGAGCAGTACTTC. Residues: CASSRSGRGYEQYF.

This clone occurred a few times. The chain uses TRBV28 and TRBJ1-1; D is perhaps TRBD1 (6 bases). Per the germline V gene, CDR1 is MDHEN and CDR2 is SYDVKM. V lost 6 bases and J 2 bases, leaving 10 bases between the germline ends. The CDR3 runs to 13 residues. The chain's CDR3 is CASSRGLNTEAFF. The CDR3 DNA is TGTGCCAGCAGCAGGGGTCTCAACACTGAAGCTTTCTTT.

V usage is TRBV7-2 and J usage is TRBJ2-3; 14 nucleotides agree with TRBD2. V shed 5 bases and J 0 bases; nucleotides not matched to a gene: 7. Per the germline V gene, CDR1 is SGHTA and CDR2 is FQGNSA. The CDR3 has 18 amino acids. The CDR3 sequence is CASSRIGLAGGSTDTQYF. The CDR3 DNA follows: TGTGCCAGCAGCCGAATAGGACTAGCGGGAGGAAGCACAGATACGCAGTATTTT.

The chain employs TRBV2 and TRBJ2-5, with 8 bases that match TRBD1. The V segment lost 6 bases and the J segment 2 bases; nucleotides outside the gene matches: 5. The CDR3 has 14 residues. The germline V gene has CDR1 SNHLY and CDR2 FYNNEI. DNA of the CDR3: TGTGCCAGCAGCTTCACAGGGGGGCAAGAGACCCAGTACTTC. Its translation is CASSFTGGQETQYF.

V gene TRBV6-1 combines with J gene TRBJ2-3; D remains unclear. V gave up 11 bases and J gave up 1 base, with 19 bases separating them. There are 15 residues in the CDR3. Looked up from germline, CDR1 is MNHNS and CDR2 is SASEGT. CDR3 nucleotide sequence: TGTGCCTCAGAGGCACTCACGATACGCACAGATACGCAGTATTTT. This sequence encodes CASEALTIRTDTQYF.

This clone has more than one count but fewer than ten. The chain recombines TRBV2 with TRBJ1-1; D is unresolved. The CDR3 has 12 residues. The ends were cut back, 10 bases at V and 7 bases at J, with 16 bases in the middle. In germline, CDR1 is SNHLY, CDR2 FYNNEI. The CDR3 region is CATPRPGGEAFF. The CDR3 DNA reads TGTGCCACCCCGCGGCCCGGAGGTGAAGCTTTCTTT.

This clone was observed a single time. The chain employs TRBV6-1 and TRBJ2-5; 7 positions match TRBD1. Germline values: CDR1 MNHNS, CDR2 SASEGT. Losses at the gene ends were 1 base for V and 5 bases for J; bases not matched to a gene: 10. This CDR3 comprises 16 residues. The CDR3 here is CASSEVGRGYTETQYF. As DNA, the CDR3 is TGTGCCAGCAGTGAAGTGGGCAGGGGGTACACGGAGACCCAGTACTTC.